Reported below is one T cell receptor (beta chain). The sample originates from a study of OX40 agonist ivuxolimab in advanced cancers. Sequencing used immunoSEQ multiplex PCR; TCRdb keeps in-frame clones, though not all of them. Among roughly 40,000 clones listed, over 75% were seen once. Between the trimmed V and J ends, which lost 2 bases and 3 bases, there was a span of 12 bases. The CDR3 spans 14 residues. Germline V gene data show CDR1 as SGHNT and CDR2 as YYREEE (reference sequence). This sequence was found in an adult with an advanced solid tumor such as melanoma, head and neck, liver or kidney cancer. This chain connects TRBV5-4 to TRBJ2-7; perhaps TRBD2 as D (5 bases). The material sequenced was CD4+ or CD8+ T cells sorted from blood, taken in a trial of the OX40 agonist ivuxolimab. The CDR3 here is CASSFGVIGYEQYF. CDR3 DNA sequence: TGTGCCAGCAGCTTCGGGGTTATCGGCTACGAGCAGTACTTC.